This is a list of T cell receptor beta chains from one sample in a study of blood T cell repertoires in COVID-19. Profiled with immunoSEQ multiplex PCR; TCRdb holds only in-frame clones, not every one. The sample holds about 370,000 clones; approximately 90% are singletons and the top ten take roughly 1%. The specimen was PBMCs or T cells enriched from blood (not recorded which). The receptors stem from a man aged 18 to 29 who had recovered from COVID-19. The CDR3 runs from the conserved cysteine through the conserved F or W. The order of the fields is D gene, J gene, V gene, clone size, CDR3 DNA, CDR3 protein. A D gene is named only where the DNA matches it firmly. The size field is filled for only some rows; it gives once, few, many or a size class.

d_call: NA; j_call: TRBJ1-6; v_call: TRBV6-1; clone_size: NA; cdr3_nt: TGTGCCAGCAGTGATATTTCGGATAATTCACCCCTCCACTTT; cdr3_aa: CASSDISDNSPLHF
d_call: NA; j_call: TRBJ1-2; v_call: TRBV3-1/TRBV3-2; clone_size: NA; cdr3_nt: TGTGCCAGCAGCCAAAGTTGGGCAGGGGACTATGGCTACACCTTC; cdr3_aa: CASSQSWAGDYGYTF
d_call: NA; j_call: TRBJ2-3; v_call: TRBV11-2; clone_size: NA; cdr3_nt: TGTGCCAGCAGCCCTACAGGAAGGGGCGATACGCAGTATTTT; cdr3_aa: CASSPTGRGDTQYF
d_call: TRBD1; j_call: TRBJ1-5; v_call: TRBV7-2; clone_size: NA; cdr3_nt: TGTGCCAGCAGCTTTTGGGCAGGGGGAAACCAGCCCCAGCATTTT; cdr3_aa: CASSFWAGGNQPQHF
d_call: TRBD2; j_call: TRBJ2-7; v_call: TRBV19; clone_size: many; cdr3_nt: TGTGCCAGTAGGTCTAGCGGACCCTCCTACGAGCAGTACTTC; cdr3_aa: CASRSSGPSYEQYF
d_call: NA; j_call: TRBJ2-1; v_call: TRBV2; clone_size: NA; cdr3_nt: TGTGCCAGCTCGGCAGGCTCCTACAATGAGCAGTTCTTC; cdr3_aa: CASSAGSYNEQFF
d_call: TRBD2; j_call: TRBJ2-2; v_call: TRBV11-2; clone_size: few; cdr3_nt: TGTGCCAGCAGCCCGGGACTAGCGAACACCGGGGAGCTGTTTTTT; cdr3_aa: CASSPGLANTGELFF
d_call: NA; j_call: TRBJ2-3; v_call: TRBV3-1/TRBV3-2; clone_size: NA; cdr3_nt: TGTGCCAGCAGCCAAGAGGGAGCGAGGAGCACAGATACGCAGTATTTT; cdr3_aa: CASSQEGARSTDTQYF
d_call: NA; j_call: TRBJ1-1; v_call: TRBV7-9; clone_size: few; cdr3_nt: TGTGCCATCATAGGGGGACGGGAAGCTTTCTTT; cdr3_aa: CAIIGGREAFF
d_call: TRBD1; j_call: TRBJ2-7; v_call: TRBV5-1; clone_size: NA; cdr3_nt: TGCGCCAGCAGCTTGGGTGGGACAGCCTCCTACGAGCAGTACTTC; cdr3_aa: CASSLGGTASYEQYF
d_call: NA; j_call: TRBJ2-1; v_call: TRBV27; clone_size: once; cdr3_nt: TGTGCCAGCAGTGCAGGGCGCTACAATGAGCAGTTCTTC; cdr3_aa: CASSAGRYNEQFF
d_call: TRBD2; j_call: TRBJ2-5; v_call: TRBV4-2; clone_size: NA; cdr3_nt: TGTGCCAGCAGCCAAGGTAGCGGGGGGTTCCGGGAGACCCAGTACTTC; cdr3_aa: CASSQGSGGFRETQYF
d_call: TRBD1; j_call: TRBJ2-2; v_call: TRBV25-1; clone_size: NA; cdr3_nt: TGTGCCAGCAGGACGGACAGGGGGCCGAGGGACACCGGGGAGCTGTTTTTT; cdr3_aa: CASRTDRGPRDTGELFF
d_call: TRBD1; j_call: TRBJ1-1; v_call: TRBV19; clone_size: NA; cdr3_nt: TGTGCCAGTAGTACCCGACAGGGGGCGCCTGGGGGGAACACTGAAGCTTTCTTT; cdr3_aa: CASSTRQGAPGGNTEAFF
d_call: TRBD2; j_call: TRBJ2-1; v_call: TRBV6-2/TRBV6-3; clone_size: NA; cdr3_nt: TGTGCCAGCAGTTTCGGGACTACTATATTCTTC; cdr3_aa: CASSFGTTIFF
d_call: NA; j_call: TRBJ1-4; v_call: TRBV18; clone_size: once; cdr3_nt: TGTGCCAGCTCACCCCCCGGTGAACTTGAAAAACTGTTTTTT; cdr3_aa: CASSPPGELEKLFF
d_call: NA; j_call: TRBJ2-1; v_call: TRBV7-8; clone_size: NA; cdr3_nt: TGTGCCAGCAGCTTAGGCAGGGTCAATGAGCAGTTCTTC; cdr3_aa: CASSLGRVNEQFF
d_call: TRBD2; j_call: TRBJ2-7; v_call: TRBV11-2; clone_size: once; cdr3_nt: TGTGCCAGCAACACTGATGCCGGGACTAGCGGCTACGAGCAGTACTTC; cdr3_aa: CASNTDAGTSGYEQYF
d_call: TRBD2; j_call: TRBJ2-7; v_call: TRBV25-1; clone_size: NA; cdr3_nt: TGTGCCAGCAGCCTGGCGGGAGCCTACGAGCAGTACTTC; cdr3_aa: CASSLAGAYEQYF
d_call: TRBD1; j_call: TRBJ1-4; v_call: TRBV27; clone_size: NA; cdr3_nt: TGTGCCAGCAGTACTAACAGGGGTAATGAAAAACTGTTTTTT; cdr3_aa: CASSTNRGNEKLFF
d_call: TRBD1; j_call: TRBJ2-7; v_call: TRBV3-1/TRBV3-2; clone_size: NA; cdr3_nt: TGTGCCAGCAGCCAAGCGGACAGGGGCCCCTACGAGCAGTACTTC; cdr3_aa: CASSQADRGPYEQYF
d_call: TRBD1; j_call: TRBJ1-6; v_call: TRBV10-3; clone_size: NA; cdr3_nt: TGTGCCATCAGTGAGCCGGGACAGGGGCAGTCACCCCTCCACTTT; cdr3_aa: CAISEPGQGQSPLHF
d_call: TRBD1; j_call: TRBJ1-2; v_call: TRBV5-6; clone_size: NA; cdr3_nt: TGTGCCAGCAGCTCGGGACAGAGCTATGGCTACACCTTC; cdr3_aa: CASSSGQSYGYTF
d_call: NA; j_call: TRBJ2-1; v_call: TRBV3-1/TRBV3-2; clone_size: NA; cdr3_nt: TGTGCCAGCAGCCAAGCCGCCAGGACTACTCACAATGAGCAGTTCTTC; cdr3_aa: CASSQAARTTHNEQFF
d_call: NA; j_call: TRBJ2-2; v_call: TRBV6-2/TRBV6-3; clone_size: NA; cdr3_nt: TGTGCCAGCAGTTACTCGGAACAGGTCAACACCGGGGAGCTGTTTTTT; cdr3_aa: CASSYSEQVNTGELFF
d_call: TRBD1; j_call: TRBJ2-7; v_call: TRBV27; clone_size: NA; cdr3_nt: TGTGCCAGCAGGCCGGGACAGGGGTTGAACGAGCAGTACTTC; cdr3_aa: CASRPGQGLNEQYF
d_call: TRBD2; j_call: TRBJ2-5; v_call: TRBV11-2; clone_size: NA; cdr3_nt: TGTGCCAGCAGCTTAATGGGCGGGAGTCTGTACTTC; cdr3_aa: CASSLMGGSLYF
d_call: TRBD2; j_call: TRBJ2-1; v_call: TRBV7-8; clone_size: NA; cdr3_nt: TGTGCCAGCAGCTTCACTAGCGGGAAGGCGTTCTTC; cdr3_aa: CASSFTSGKAFF
d_call: TRBD1; j_call: TRBJ2-7; v_call: TRBV7-9; clone_size: NA; cdr3_nt: TGTGCCAGCAGCTGGAACAGGGGACCTACCAACTACGAGCAGTACTTC; cdr3_aa: CASSWNRGPTNYEQYF
d_call: NA; j_call: TRBJ1-1; v_call: TRBV3-1/TRBV3-2; clone_size: NA; cdr3_nt: TGTGCCAGCAGCCGGGGACAAGTGAACACTGAAGCTTTCTTT; cdr3_aa: CASSRGQVNTEAFF
d_call: NA; j_call: TRBJ1-1; v_call: TRBV21-1; clone_size: NA; cdr3_nt: TGTGCCAGCAGCCCCCTTCGGACAGGGGGCCTGGGAACTGAAGCTTTCTTT; cdr3_aa: CASSPLRTGGLGTEAFF
d_call: NA; j_call: TRBJ2-5; v_call: TRBV6-2/TRBV6-3; clone_size: NA; cdr3_nt: TGTGCCAGCAGTTACGGACTTCTCCAAGAGACCCAGTACTTC; cdr3_aa: CASSYGLLQETQYF
d_call: NA; j_call: TRBJ2-5; v_call: TRBV5-1; clone_size: NA; cdr3_nt: TGCGCCAGCAGCTTGTCAGCGTACCGGGAGAGAGAAGAGACCCAGTACTTC; cdr3_aa: CASSLSAYREREETQYF
d_call: NA; j_call: TRBJ2-2; v_call: TRBV5-3; clone_size: NA; cdr3_nt: TGTGCCAGAAGACCGGGTGGGGCGCGAGGCACCGGGGAGCTGTTTTTT; cdr3_aa: CARRPGGARGTGELFF
d_call: TRBD1; j_call: TRBJ2-7; v_call: TRBV19; clone_size: NA; cdr3_nt: TGTGCCAGTAGTGCCGGACAGGGACCTACCTACGAGCAGTACTTC; cdr3_aa: CASSAGQGPTYEQYF
d_call: NA; j_call: TRBJ1-2; v_call: TRBV14; clone_size: NA; cdr3_nt: TGTGCCAGCAGCCAAGTAGGGGAAGCGGGTGGCTACACCTTC; cdr3_aa: CASSQVGEAGGYTF
d_call: NA; j_call: TRBJ2-2; v_call: TRBV28; clone_size: once; cdr3_nt: TGTGCCAGCATTGTGGCGGGCGGAGTGATCGGGGGGAACACCGGGGAGCTGTTTTTT; cdr3_aa: CASIVAGGVIGGNTGELFF
d_call: TRBD1; j_call: TRBJ2-7; v_call: TRBV29-1; clone_size: NA; cdr3_nt: TGCAGCGTTGACCAGGGGGCGGACGAGCAGTACTTC; cdr3_aa: CSVDQGADEQYF
d_call: NA; j_call: TRBJ1-4; v_call: TRBV3-1/TRBV3-2; clone_size: NA; cdr3_nt: TGTGCCAGCAGCCAGTCGGGAGTGAATGAAAAACTGTTTTTT; cdr3_aa: CASSQSGVNEKLFF
d_call: TRBD1; j_call: TRBJ2-7; v_call: TRBV5-1; clone_size: few; cdr3_nt: TGCGCCAGCAGCTTGGTGGGGACAGGTCAAATTTCCTACGAGCAGTACTTC; cdr3_aa: CASSLVGTGQISYEQYF
d_call: TRBD1; j_call: TRBJ1-6; v_call: TRBV9; clone_size: NA; cdr3_nt: TGTGCCAGCAGCGTAGGACTCGGGACAGTTGATTCACCCCTCCACTTT; cdr3_aa: CASSVGLGTVDSPLHF
d_call: TRBD1; j_call: TRBJ1-1; v_call: TRBV18; clone_size: NA; cdr3_nt: TGTGCCAGCTCACCACCGGGACAGGGGGGGACCCTTGAAGCTTTCTTT; cdr3_aa: CASSPPGQGGTLEAFF
d_call: TRBD2; j_call: TRBJ2-3; v_call: TRBV24-1; clone_size: NA; cdr3_nt: TGTGCCACCAGTGACCCAAGCGGGAGCGCAGATACGCAGTATTTT; cdr3_aa: CATSDPSGSADTQYF
d_call: TRBD1; j_call: TRBJ1-1; v_call: TRBV7-9; clone_size: NA; cdr3_nt: TGTGCCAGCAGCCATAACCGGGACAGAATAGCTGAAGCTTTCTTT; cdr3_aa: CASSHNRDRIAEAFF
d_call: NA; j_call: TRBJ2-1; v_call: TRBV21-1; clone_size: NA; cdr3_nt: TGTGCCAGCAGCAAAAACTGGGGAGGGACCATCTACAATGAGCAGTTCTTC; cdr3_aa: CASSKNWGGTIYNEQFF
d_call: TRBD1; j_call: TRBJ1-1; v_call: TRBV10-3; clone_size: NA; cdr3_nt: TGTGCCATCAGTGAGCCCCAGAAACAGGGGATTGGGACTGAAGCTTTCTTT; cdr3_aa: CAISEPQKQGIGTEAFF
d_call: NA; j_call: TRBJ1-3; v_call: TRBV27; clone_size: NA; cdr3_nt: TGTGCCAGCAGTTTCCCCCGGGGATCTGGAAACACCATATATTTT; cdr3_aa: CASSFPRGSGNTIYF
d_call: TRBD1; j_call: TRBJ2-2; v_call: TRBV5-1; clone_size: NA; cdr3_nt: TGCGCCAGCAGCCCGGGGGTATGGACAGGGGGCACCGGGGAGCTGTTTTTT; cdr3_aa: CASSPGVWTGGTGELFF